The clone carrying this T cell receptor beta chain was recorded many times. The record originates from a study of beta chain features in type 1 diabetes. Expressed TCRB transcripts were sequenced because the entire RNA isolate underwent reverse transcription. Mean yield for stem cell-like memory T cell samples was about 1.01 million reads. Sequencing used immunoSEQ multiplex PCR; TCRdb keeps in-frame clones, though not all of them. This table holds approximately 84,000 clones, 25% to 35% found once. Material for sequencing was stem cell memory CD4+ T cells from blood. The TCR sequence derives from a woman younger than 35 in good health.

Written as DNA, the CDR3 is TGTGCCAGCAGCTCACAGGGTGTAGAGCAGCCCCAGCATTTT. Protein: CASSSQGVEQPQHF. V is TRBV16 and J is TRBJ1-5, with D maybe TRBD1 (6 bases). Between the trimmed V and J ends, which lost 5 bases and 7 bases, there was a span of 15 bases. This CDR3 spans 14 amino acids. Looked up from germline, CDR1 is KGHSY and CDR2 is FQNENV.